This record looks at one TCR beta chain sequence and its context. The data derive from a study of T cell changes during pregnancy in multiple sclerosis. Trimming removed 5 bases from V and 4 bases from J, with 17 bases in between. This CDR3 comprises 15 residues. Germline loops: CDR1 SEHNR, CDR2 FQNEAQ (reference sequence). Only in-frame clones appear in the TCRdb table, and some are missing; sequencing was by immunoSEQ multiplex PCR. The profile shows approximately 21,000 clones, around nine tenths of them singletons. The receptor comes from a female donor in good health, enrolled as a control in a pregnancy study. The sequencing used CD8+ T cells from peripheral blood mononuclear cells, collected after pregnancy. The V and J genes are TRBV7-9 and TRBJ2-5; possible D gene TRBD1, 5 bases. DNA for the CDR3: TGTGCCAGCAGCCCACAGGTTGTGGGGTTAGAGACCCAGTACTTC. It encodes CASSPQVVGLETQYF.